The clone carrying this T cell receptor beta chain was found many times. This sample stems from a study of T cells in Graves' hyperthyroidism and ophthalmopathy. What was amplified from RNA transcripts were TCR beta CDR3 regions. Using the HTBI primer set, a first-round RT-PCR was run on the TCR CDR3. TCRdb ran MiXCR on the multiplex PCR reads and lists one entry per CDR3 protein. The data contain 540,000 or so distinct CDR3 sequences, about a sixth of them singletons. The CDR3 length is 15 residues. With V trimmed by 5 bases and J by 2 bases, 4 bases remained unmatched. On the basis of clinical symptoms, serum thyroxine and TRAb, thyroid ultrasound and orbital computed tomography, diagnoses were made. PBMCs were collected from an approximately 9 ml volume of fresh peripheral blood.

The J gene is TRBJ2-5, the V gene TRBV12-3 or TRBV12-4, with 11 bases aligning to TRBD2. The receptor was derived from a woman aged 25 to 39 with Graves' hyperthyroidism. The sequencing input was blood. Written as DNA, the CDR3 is TGTGCCAGCAGTCGGGGACTAGCGGAACAAGAGACCCAGTACTTC. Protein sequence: CASSRGLAEQETQYF.